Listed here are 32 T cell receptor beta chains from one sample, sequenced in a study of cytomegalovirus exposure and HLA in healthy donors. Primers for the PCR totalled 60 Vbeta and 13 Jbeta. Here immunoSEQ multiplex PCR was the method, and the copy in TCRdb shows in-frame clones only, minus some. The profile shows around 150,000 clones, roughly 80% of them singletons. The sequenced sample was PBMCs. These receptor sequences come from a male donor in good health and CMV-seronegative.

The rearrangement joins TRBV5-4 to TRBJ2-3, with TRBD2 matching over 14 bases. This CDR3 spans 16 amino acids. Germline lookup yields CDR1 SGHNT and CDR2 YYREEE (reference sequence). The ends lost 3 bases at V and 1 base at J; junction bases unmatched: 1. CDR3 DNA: TGTGCCAGCAGCTGGACTAGCGGGGGGCGCACAGATACGCAGTATTTT. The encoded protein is CASSWTSGGRTDTQYF.

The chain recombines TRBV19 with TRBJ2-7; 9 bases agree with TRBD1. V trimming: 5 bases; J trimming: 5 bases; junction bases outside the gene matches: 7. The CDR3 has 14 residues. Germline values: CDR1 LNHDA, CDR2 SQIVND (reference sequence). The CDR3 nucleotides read TGTGCCAGTAGTCTCCGGGACAGGGACGACGAGCAGTACTTC. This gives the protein CASSLRDRDDEQYF.

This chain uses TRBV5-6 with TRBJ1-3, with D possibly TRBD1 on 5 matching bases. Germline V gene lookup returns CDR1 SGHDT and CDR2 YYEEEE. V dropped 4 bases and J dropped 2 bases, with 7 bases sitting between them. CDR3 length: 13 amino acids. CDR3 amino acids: CASSPGTGNTIYF. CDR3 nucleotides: TGTGCCAGCAGCCCAGGGACTGGAAACACCATATATTTT.

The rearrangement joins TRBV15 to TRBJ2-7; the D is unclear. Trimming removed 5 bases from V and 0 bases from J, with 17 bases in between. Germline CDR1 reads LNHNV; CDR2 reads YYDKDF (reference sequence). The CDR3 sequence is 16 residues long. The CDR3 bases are TGTGCCACCAGCCCACGTTACGGGTCTAGCTCCTACGAGCAGTACTTC. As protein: CATSPRYGSSSYEQYF.

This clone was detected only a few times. CDR3 sequence: CASSFREGNYGYTF. In DNA form, the CDR3 reads TGTGCCAGCAGCTTCAGGGAGGGTAACTATGGCTACACCTTC. The genes are TRBV28 and TRBJ1-2; D is perhaps TRBD1 (5 bases). Deletions cut 6 bases from V and 1 base from J, with 12 bases between. This CDR3 spans 14 amino acids. In germline, CDR1 is MDHEN, CDR2 SYDVKM.

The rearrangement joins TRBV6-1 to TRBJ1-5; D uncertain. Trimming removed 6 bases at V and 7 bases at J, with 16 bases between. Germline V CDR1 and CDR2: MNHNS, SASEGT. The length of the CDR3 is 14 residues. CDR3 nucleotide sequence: TGTGCCAGCAGAATCGTAAACGACGGGCAGCCCCAGCATTTT. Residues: CASRIVNDGQPQHF.

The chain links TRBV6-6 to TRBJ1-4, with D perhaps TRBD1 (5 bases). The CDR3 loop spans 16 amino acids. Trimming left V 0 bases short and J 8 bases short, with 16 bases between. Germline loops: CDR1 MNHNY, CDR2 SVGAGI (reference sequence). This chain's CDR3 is CASSYSTPGLNEKLFF. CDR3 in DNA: TGTGCCAGCAGTTACTCAACTCCAGGGTTGAACGAAAAACTGTTTTTT.

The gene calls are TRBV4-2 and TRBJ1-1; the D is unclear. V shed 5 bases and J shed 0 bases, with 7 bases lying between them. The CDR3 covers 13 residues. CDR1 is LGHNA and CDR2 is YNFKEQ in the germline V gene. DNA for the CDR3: TGTGCCAGCAGCTCAGTCATGAACACTGAAGCTTTCTTT. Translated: CASSSVMNTEAFF.

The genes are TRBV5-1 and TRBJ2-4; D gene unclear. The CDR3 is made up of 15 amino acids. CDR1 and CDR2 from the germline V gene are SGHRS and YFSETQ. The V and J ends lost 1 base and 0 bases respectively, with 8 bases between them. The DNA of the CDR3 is TGCGCCAGCAGCTTGCCAGATCTAGCCAAAAACATTCAGTACTTC. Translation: CASSLPDLAKNIQYF.

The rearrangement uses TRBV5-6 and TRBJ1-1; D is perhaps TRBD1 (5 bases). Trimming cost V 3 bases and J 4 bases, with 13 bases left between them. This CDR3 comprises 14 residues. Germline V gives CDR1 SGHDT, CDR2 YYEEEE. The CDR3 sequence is CASSSLTGSTEAFF. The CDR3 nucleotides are TGTGCCAGCAGCTCGCTAACAGGTAGCACTGAAGCTTTCTTT.

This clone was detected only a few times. The CDR3 sequence: CAISEGPRAFF. The CDR3, as DNA: TGTGCCATCAGTGAGGGGCCTCGGGCTTTCTTT. The chain couples TRBV10-3 to TRBJ1-1; D unclear. The ends were cut back, 2 bases at V and 11 bases at J, with 9 bases in the middle. The CDR3 covers 11 residues. CDR1 and CDR2 (germline): ENHRY, SYGVKD.

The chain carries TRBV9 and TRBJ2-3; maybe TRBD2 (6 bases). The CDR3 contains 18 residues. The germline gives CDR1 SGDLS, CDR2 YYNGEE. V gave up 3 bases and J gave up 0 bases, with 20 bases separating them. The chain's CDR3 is CASSGPSLGGASTDTQYF. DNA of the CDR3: TGTGCCAGCAGCGGCCCGAGTTTAGGCGGGGCTAGCACAGATACGCAGTATTTT.

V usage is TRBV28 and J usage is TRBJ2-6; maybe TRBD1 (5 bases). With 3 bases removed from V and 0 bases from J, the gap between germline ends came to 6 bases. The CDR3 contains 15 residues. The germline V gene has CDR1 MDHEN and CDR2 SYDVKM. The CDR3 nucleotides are TGTGCCAGCAGTTTTAGGGGCTCTGGGGCCAACGTCCTGACTTTC. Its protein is CASSFRGSGANVLTF.

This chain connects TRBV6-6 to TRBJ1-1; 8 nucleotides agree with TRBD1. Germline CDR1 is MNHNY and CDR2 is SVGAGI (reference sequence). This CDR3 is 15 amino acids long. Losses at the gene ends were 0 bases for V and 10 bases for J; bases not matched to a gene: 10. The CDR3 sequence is CASSYSGQGAPGAFF. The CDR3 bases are TGTGCCAGCAGTTACTCTGGGCAGGGGGCGCCGGGAGCTTTCTTT.

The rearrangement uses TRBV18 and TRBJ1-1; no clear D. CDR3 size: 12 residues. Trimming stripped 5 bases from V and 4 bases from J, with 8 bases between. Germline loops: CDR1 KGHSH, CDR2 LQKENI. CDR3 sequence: CASSGEVTEAFF. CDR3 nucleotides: TGTGCCAGCTCAGGGGAGGTCACTGAAGCTTTCTTT.

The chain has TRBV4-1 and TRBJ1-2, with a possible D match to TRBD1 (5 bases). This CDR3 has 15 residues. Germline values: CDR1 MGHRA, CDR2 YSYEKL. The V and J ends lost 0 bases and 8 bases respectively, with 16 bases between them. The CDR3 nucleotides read TGCGCCAGCAGCCAAGATCTCGTAGGGGCTCGGGGCTACACCTTC. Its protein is CASSQDLVGARGYTF.

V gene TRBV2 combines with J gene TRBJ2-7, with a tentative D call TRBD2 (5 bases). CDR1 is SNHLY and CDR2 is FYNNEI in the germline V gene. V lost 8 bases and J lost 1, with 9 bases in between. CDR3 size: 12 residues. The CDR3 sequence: CASRTPSYEQYF. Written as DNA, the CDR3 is TGTGCCAGCCGGACTCCTTCCTACGAGCAGTACTTC.

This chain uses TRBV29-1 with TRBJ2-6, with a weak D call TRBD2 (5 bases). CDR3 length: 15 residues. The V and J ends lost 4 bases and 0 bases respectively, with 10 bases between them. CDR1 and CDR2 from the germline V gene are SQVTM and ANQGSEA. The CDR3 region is CSVGSGISGANVLTF. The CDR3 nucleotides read TGCAGCGTTGGTTCCGGGATCTCTGGGGCCAACGTCCTGACTTTC.

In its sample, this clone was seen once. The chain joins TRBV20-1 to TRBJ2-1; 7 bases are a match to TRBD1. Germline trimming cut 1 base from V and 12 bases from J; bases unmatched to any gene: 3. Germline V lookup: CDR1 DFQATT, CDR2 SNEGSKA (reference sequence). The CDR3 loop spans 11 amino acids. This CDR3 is CSARGQGGQFF. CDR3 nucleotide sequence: TGCAGTGCTAGAGGACAGGGTGGGCAGTTCTTC.

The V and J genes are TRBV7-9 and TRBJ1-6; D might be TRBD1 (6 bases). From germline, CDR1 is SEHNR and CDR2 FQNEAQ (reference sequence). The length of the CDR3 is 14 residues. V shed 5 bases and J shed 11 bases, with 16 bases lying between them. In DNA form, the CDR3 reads TGTGCCAGCAGCAGGGACATGGTGGGAACACCCCTCCACTTT. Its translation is CASSRDMVGTPLHF. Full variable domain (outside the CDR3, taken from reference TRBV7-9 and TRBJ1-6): DTGVSQNPRHKITKRGQNVTFRCDPISEHNRLYWYRQTLGQGPEFLTYFQNEAQLEKSRLLSDRFSAERPKGSFSTLEIQRTEQGDSAMYLCASSRDMVGTPLHFGNGTRLTVT.

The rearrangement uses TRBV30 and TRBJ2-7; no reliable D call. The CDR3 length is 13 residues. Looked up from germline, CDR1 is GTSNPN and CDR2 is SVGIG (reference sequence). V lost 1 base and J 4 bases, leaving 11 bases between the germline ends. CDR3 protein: CAWSGGLGYEQYF. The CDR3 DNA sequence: TGTGCCTGGAGTGGAGGCCTCGGGTACGAGCAGTACTTC.

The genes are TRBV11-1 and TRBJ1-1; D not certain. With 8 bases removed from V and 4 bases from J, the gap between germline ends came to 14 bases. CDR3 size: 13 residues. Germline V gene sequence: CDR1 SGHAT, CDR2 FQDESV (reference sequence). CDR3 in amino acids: CASGGKGVTEAFF. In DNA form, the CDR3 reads TGTGCCAGCGGCGGGAAGGGCGTCACTGAAGCTTTCTTT.

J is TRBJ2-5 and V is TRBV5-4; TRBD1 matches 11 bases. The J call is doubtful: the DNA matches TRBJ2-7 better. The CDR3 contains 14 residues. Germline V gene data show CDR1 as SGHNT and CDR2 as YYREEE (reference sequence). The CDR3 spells CASSLGGQGGEQYF. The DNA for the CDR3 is TGTGCCAGCAGCTTGGGGGGACAGGGGGGCGAGCAGTACTTC.

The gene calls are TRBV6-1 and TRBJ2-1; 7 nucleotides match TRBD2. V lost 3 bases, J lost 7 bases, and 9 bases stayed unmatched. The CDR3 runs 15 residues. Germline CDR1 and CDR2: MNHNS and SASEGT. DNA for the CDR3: TGTGCCAGCAGTGAGCTCTTGGGAGCGGGGAATGAGCAGTTCTTC. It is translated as CASSELLGAGNEQFF.

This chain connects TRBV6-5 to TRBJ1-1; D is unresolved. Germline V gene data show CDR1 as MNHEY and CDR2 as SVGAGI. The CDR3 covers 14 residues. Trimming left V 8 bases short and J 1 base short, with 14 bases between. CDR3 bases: TGTGCCAGCCGTGGGGAGATTAGGAACACTGAAGCTTTCTTT. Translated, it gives CASRGEIRNTEAFF.

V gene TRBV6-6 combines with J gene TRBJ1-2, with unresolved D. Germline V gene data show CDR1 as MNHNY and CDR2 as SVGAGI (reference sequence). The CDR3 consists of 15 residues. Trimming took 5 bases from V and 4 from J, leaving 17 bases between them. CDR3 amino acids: CASSVREWAPYGYTF. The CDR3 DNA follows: TGTGCCAGCAGTGTGAGGGAATGGGCTCCCTATGGCTACACCTTC.

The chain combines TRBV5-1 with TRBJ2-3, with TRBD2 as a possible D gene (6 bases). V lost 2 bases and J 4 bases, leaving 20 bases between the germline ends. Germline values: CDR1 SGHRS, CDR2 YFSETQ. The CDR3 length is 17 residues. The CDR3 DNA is TGCGCCAGCAGCTTCCGGGGAGGCAGTCAGGGAGCAGATACGCAGTATTTT. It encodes CASSFRGGSQGADTQYF.

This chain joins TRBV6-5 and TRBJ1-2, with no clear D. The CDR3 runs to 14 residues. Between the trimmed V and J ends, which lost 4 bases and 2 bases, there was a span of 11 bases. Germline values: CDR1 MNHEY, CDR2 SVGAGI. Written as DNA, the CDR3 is TGTGCCAGCAGTTCGTGGAGTACCAACTATGGCTACACCTTC. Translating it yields CASSSWSTNYGYTF.

The CDR3 DNA follows: TGTGCCAGCAGCCTGACAGCGAACACTGAAGCTTTCTTT. Amino acid sequence: CASSLTANTEAFF. The chain combines TRBV2 with TRBJ1-1; a weak D match, TRBD1 (5 bases). The germline V gene encodes CDR1 SNHLY and CDR2 FYNNEI. This CDR3 comprises 13 residues. Trimming stripped 6 bases from V and 1 base from J, with 9 bases between.

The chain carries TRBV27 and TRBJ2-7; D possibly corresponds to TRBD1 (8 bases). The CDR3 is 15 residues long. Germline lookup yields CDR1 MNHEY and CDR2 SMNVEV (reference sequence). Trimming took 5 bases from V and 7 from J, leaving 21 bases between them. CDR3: CASSIDRGGTREQYF. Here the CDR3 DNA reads TGTGCCAGCAGTATTGACAGGGGAGGGACGCGGGAGCAGTACTTC.

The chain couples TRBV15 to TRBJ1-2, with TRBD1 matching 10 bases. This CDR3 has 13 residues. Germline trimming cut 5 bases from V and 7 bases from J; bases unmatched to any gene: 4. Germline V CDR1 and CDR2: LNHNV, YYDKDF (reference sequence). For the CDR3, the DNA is TGTGCCACCAGCGGGGGACAGGGGAGTGGCTACACCTTC. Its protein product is CATSGGQGSGYTF.

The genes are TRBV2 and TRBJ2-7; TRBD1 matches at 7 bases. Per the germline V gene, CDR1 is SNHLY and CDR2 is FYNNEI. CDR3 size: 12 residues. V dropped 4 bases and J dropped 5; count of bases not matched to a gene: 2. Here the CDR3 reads CASSVGTDEQYF. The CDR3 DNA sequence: TGTGCCAGCAGTGTCGGGACAGACGAGCAGTACTTC.